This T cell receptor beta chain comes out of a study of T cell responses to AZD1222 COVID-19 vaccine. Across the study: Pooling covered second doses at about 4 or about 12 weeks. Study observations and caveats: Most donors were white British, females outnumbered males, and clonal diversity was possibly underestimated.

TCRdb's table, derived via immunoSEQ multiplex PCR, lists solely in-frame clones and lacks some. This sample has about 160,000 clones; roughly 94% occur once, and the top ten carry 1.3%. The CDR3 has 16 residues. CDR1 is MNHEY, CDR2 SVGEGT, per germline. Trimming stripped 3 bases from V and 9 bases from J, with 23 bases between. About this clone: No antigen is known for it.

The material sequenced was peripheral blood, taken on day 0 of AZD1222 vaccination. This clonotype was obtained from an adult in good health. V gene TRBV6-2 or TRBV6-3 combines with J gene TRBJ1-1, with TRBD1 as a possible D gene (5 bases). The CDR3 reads CASSYLTVRTDIQAFF. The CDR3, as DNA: TGTGCCAGCAGTTATCTTACCGTAAGAACGGACATCCAAGCTTTCTTT.